Each of the 18 T cell receptor beta chains below was sequenced from the same sample in a study of blood T cell repertoires in COVID-19. Here immunoSEQ multiplex PCR was the method, and the copy in TCRdb shows in-frame clones only, minus some. The sample lists a few hundred thousand clones, 70% to 90% occurring once. Sequencing used PBMCs or T cells enriched from blood (not recorded which). Every receptor here comes from a woman in her forties or fifties who had recovered from COVID-19.

The genes are TRBV19 and TRBJ2-5; 9 nucleotides agree with TRBD1. The CDR3 spans 15 residues. Trimming removed 1 base from V and 2 bases from J; junction bases left unmatched: 2. CDR1 LNHDA and CDR2 SQIVND come from the germline V gene (reference sequence). This CDR3 is CASSIGGQGQETQYF. The CDR3, as DNA: TGTGCCAGTAGTATAGGAGGACAGGGGCAAGAGACCCAGTACTTC.

The chain joins TRBV29-1 to TRBJ1-1; TRBD1 might be the D (6 bases). The germline V gene encodes CDR1 SQVTM and CDR2 ANQGSEA. The CDR3 totals 14 residues. The V end lost 7 bases, the J end lost 3 bases, and 18 bases lay between the germline ends. Here the CDR3 DNA reads TGCAGCGCGTATCTCAGGGGTCTGCACACTGAAGCTTTCTTT. Amino acid sequence: CSAYLRGLHTEAFF.

In its sample, this clone was seen a few times. The rearrangement links TRBV6-1 to TRBJ2-4, with D hard to call. The CDR3 extends over 13 amino acids. The germline V gene encodes CDR1 MNHNS and CDR2 SASEGT. V was clipped by 0 bases and J by 4 bases, with 4 bases between them. The CDR3: CASSEALKNIQYF. CDR3 bases: TGTGCCAGCAGTGAAGCGCTAAAAAACATTCAGTACTTC.

This chain connects TRBV5-8 to TRBJ2-6; D gene unclear. Per the germline V gene, CDR1 is SGHTS and CDR2 is YDEGEE. The CDR3 loop spans 16 amino acids. Trimming left V 2 bases short and J 1 base short, with 10 bases between. This CDR3 is CASSFKRSSGANVLTF. The CDR3 coding sequence is TGTGCCAGCAGCTTTAAACGGTCTTCTGGGGCCAACGTCCTGACTTTC. Full variable domain (missing parts from reference TRBV5-8 and TRBJ2-6): EAGVTQSPTHLIKTRGQQATLRCSPISGHTSVYWYQQALGLGLQFLLWYDEGEERNRGNFPPRFSGRQFPNYSSELNVNALELEDSALYLCASSFKRSSGANVLTFGAGSRLTVL.

This clone appeared many times. This rearrangement joins TRBV6-5 to TRBJ2-7, with a possible D match to TRBD2 (5 bases). V was shortened by 7 bases and J by 6 bases, with 10 bases between the two germline ends. Looked up from germline, CDR1 is MNHEY and CDR2 is SVGAGI. The length of the CDR3 is 11 residues. CDR3 amino acids: CASTSLREQYF. The CDR3 DNA is TGTGCCAGCACTAGCCTCCGCGAGCAGTACTTC.

This clone has more than one count but fewer than ten. This sample also contains other DNA sequences that code for the same CDR3. The rearrangement links TRBV19 to TRBJ2-6; 11 bases map to TRBD2. Trimming at V came to 5 bases and at J to 1 base, leaving 4 bases not matched to a gene. This CDR3 spans 17 amino acids. The germline CDR1 and CDR2 sequences are LNHDA and SQIVND (reference sequence). CDR3 amino acids: CASSGLAGGSGANVLTF. DNA of the CDR3: TGTGCCAGTAGTGGGTTAGCGGGAGGGTCTGGGGCCAACGTCCTGACTTTC.

The chain carries TRBV7-9 and TRBJ2-5, with 8 bases matching TRBD1. After removal of 5 bases from V and 5 bases from J, the junction contained 10 bases not matched to a gene. The CDR3 is 15 residues long. Looked up from germline, CDR1 is SEHNR and CDR2 is FQNEAQ (reference sequence). CDR3 nucleotide sequence: TGTGCCAGCAGCAAAGGACAGGGTTCGGGGGAGACCCAGTACTTC. This encodes CASSKGQGSGETQYF.

The gene calls are TRBV9 and TRBJ1-2; D is possibly TRBD1 (6 bases). The V gene lost 4 bases and the J gene lost 5 bases, with 12 bases spanning the gap. In germline, CDR1 is SGDLS, CDR2 YYNGEE. This CDR3 has 13 residues. This CDR3 is CASSPQGRYGYTF. In nucleotides, the CDR3 is TGTGCCAGCAGCCCTCAGGGGCGGTATGGCTACACCTTC.

V usage is TRBV5-1 and J usage is TRBJ2-1; 10 bases map to TRBD2. The CDR3 spans 16 residues. CDR1 and CDR2 from the germline V gene are SGHRS and YFSETQ. The J segment lost 4 bases and the V segment lost 2 bases, leaving 6 bases of the junction unmatched. The CDR3, as DNA: TGCGCCAGCAGCTTACCTGGACTAGCGGAATACAATGAGCAGTTCTTC. This sequence encodes CASSLPGLAEYNEQFF.

The genes are TRBV5-1 and TRBJ2-7, with D tentatively TRBD1 (5 bases). Germline V gene sequence: CDR1 SGHRS, CDR2 YFSETQ. The CDR3 extends over 18 amino acids. V shed 0 bases and J shed 0 bases, with 19 bases lying between them. The CDR3 nucleotides read TGCGCCAGCAGCTTGGAATGGTCCCAGGGTCCAAACTCCTACGAGCAGTACTTC. Its protein product is CASSLEWSQGPNSYEQYF.

V gene TRBV11-1 combines with J gene TRBJ2-3; possible D gene TRBD2, 6 bases. Germline CDR1 is SGHAT and CDR2 is FQDESV (reference sequence). Trimming left V 1 base short and J 9 bases short, with 14 bases between. The CDR3 has 14 amino acids. This CDR3 is CASSLGGPRETQYF. The CDR3 coding sequence is TGTGCCAGCAGCTTAGGCGGCCCGCGGGAAACGCAGTATTTT.

The rearrangement joins TRBV29-1 to TRBJ2-1; TRBD2 agrees at 8 bases. The CDR3 runs 14 residues. V gave up 5 bases and J gave up 3 bases; unmatched junction bases: 6. Germline V gene data show CDR1 as SQVTM and CDR2 as ANQGSEA. CDR3 sequence (DNA): TGCAGCGTTTGGGAGCGGGAGCACTACAATGAGCAGTTCTTC. This translates into CSVWEREHYNEQFF.

V is TRBV9 and J is TRBJ1-2, with no clear D. Trimming removed 0 bases from V and 0 bases from J, with 9 bases in between. Germline loops: CDR1 SGDLS, CDR2 YYNGEE. The CDR3 sequence is 15 residues long. Here the CDR3 DNA reads TGTGCCAGCAGCGTAGGACGGCTAGCTAACTATGGCTACACCTTC. Encoded protein: CASSVGRLANYGYTF.

This chain links TRBV24-1 with TRBJ1-2; 9 nucleotides match TRBD1. Germline V CDR1 and CDR2: KGHDR, SFDVKD. Trimming removed 1 base from V and 10 bases from J; junction bases left unmatched: 15. This CDR3 contains 17 residues. For the CDR3, the DNA is TGTGCCACCAGTGATTTTGTAGAAGAAGGGACAGGGAAGGACTACACCTTC. Amino acid sequence: CATSDFVEEGTGKDYTF.

This sequence joins TRBV11-1 and TRBJ2-1, with 8 bases that match TRBD1. There are 15 residues in the CDR3. Germline V gives CDR1 SGHAT, CDR2 FQDESV (reference sequence). Trimming cost V 5 bases and J 6 bases; bases outside gene matches: 9. The CDR3 spells CASSPTGEVGNEQFF. The CDR3 DNA reads TGTGCCAGCAGCCCGACAGGGGAGGTGGGCAATGAGCAGTTCTTC.

The CDR3 loop reads CASSVGLGPSYQPQHF. In DNA form, the CDR3 reads TGTGCCAGCAGTGTGGGGTTGGGGCCTTCTTATCAGCCCCAGCATTTT. V usage is TRBV28 and J usage is TRBJ1-5; possible D gene TRBD1, 5 bases. The V gene's germline CDR1 is MDHEN and CDR2 SYDVKM. The CDR3 spans 16 residues. V was trimmed by 5 bases and J by 5 bases, leaving 19 bases between them.

This clone is a singleton in its sample. V gene TRBV19 combines with J gene TRBJ2-7; D gene uncertain. Trimming took off 1 base at V and 4 bases at J, with 11 bases between the two ends. This CDR3 has 14 residues. CDR1 is LNHDA, CDR2 SQIVND, per germline (reference sequence). The CDR3 sequence: CASSIADTTYEQYF. In nucleotides, the CDR3 is TGTGCCAGTAGTATAGCCGACACGACATACGAGCAGTACTTC.

This CDR3 reads CASSLGQRTKYNEQFF. CDR3 DNA: TGCGCCAGCAGCTTGGGACAGCGCACCAAATACAATGAGCAGTTCTTC. V gene TRBV5-1 combines with J gene TRBJ2-1, with TRBD1 as a possible D gene (5 bases). Trimming removed 0 bases from V and 4 bases from J, with 14 bases in between. The CDR3 sequence is 16 residues long. CDR1 and CDR2 (germline): SGHRS, YFSETQ.